These 2 T cell receptor beta chains came from one sample sequenced in a study of T cell responses to AZD1222 COVID-19 vaccine. Sequenced by immunoSEQ multiplex PCR; TCRdb stores in-frame clones only, minus some. The sample consists of 77,000 or so clones, approximately 90% of them appearing once. The starting material was peripheral blood, obtained on day 0 of MenACWY control vaccination. The receptor source for this set is an adult in good health.

This clone was picked up a small number of times. The chain has TRBV18 and TRBJ2-7, with TRBD1 matching 9 bases. The CDR3 length is 14 residues. From germline, CDR1 is KGHSH and CDR2 LQKENI. V lost 2 bases and J lost 2; bases outside the gene matches: 1. CDR3 residues: CASSPGTGTYEQYF. The DNA of the CDR3 is TGTGCCAGCTCACCAGGGACAGGGACCTACGAGCAGTACTTC.

The gene calls are TRBV28 and TRBJ2-5; a weak D match, TRBD1 (7 bases). V was shortened by 5 bases and J by 2 bases, with 27 bases between the two germline ends. This CDR3 contains 19 residues. From germline, CDR1 is MDHEN and CDR2 SYDVKM. This CDR3 is CASSHSNTGVLGQQETQYF. Written as DNA, the CDR3 is TGTGCCAGCAGTCACTCGAACACGGGGGTATTGGGACAGCAAGAGACCCAGTACTTC.